This T cell receptor (beta chain) is drawn from a study of T cell changes during pregnancy in multiple sclerosis (dated by TCRdb to about 2019). The study in broad terms: The study examined how the T cell repertoire changed over the course of pregnancy in women with multiple sclerosis.

Library method: the immunoSEQ multiplex PCR assay. TCRdb stores this immuneACCESS table with in-frame sequences only. Part of the clones is absent; in the studies checked, under half of the shortfall reflects unresolved V genes, and no reason is known for the rest. The sample records around 70,000 clones, 94% of which are singletons. The ten largest make up about 0.6% of the sample. In the germline V gene, CDR1 corresponds to SQVTM and CDR2 to ANQGSEA. The CDR3, cysteine through phenylalanine, is 16 amino acids long. Only the CDR3 portion is preserved as DNA: 48 bases, with reading frame beginning at the first base. For this chain, trimming is 0 bases at the V end and 1 base at the J end, and the number of junction bases without a gene match is 8. A word on this clone: This clone's antigen is unknown. Base qualities are not at hand, and no much larger clone is one base apart.

The rearranged segments are TRBV29-1 and TRBJ2-7; the central 8 bases match TRBD1. The specimen comprised peripheral blood, sampled in the third trimester of pregnancy. This receptor was taken from a female donor with multiple sclerosis, enrolled in a pregnancy study. CDR3 protein: CSVEDSEWTGSYEQYF. The nucleotide sequence reads as follows: TGCAGCGTTGAAGATTCAGAATGGACAGGGTCCTACGAGCAGTACTTC.